This TCR beta chain originates from a study of blood T cell repertoires in COVID-19 (dated by TCRdb to the early 2020s). Regarding the complete study: The collaborator samples originated in the United States, Italy and Spain and spanned the acute and convalescent phases of COVID-19. The material from the prospective study consisted of cDNA or gDNA derived from T cells, B-cell-depleted T cells, or PBMCs. Subjects who had been exposed to COVID-19, were actively infected with it, or had recovered from it provided the deeply sampled blood TCRbeta repertoires that made up the dataset. A freely available public database, intended as a resource for researchers studying the immune response to SARS-CoV-2, is where the repertoires were released. Samples came from the ongoing ImmuneRACE study (first 160 participants) plus 1,254 subjects from 6 global collaborators. Nearly every sample came with metadata listing a de-identified subject ID, COVID-19 status, age in years and sex. Where available, HLA class I and class II types were obtained from metadata supplied by the sample provider rather than from assay-based typing. General findings and caveats noted by the study authors: The amount of clinical and demographic metadata varied by source and participant and was provided uncurated.

CDR1 and CDR2 are drawn from the germline V gene (reference sequence): SGHNT, YYREEE. CDR3 length: 15 amino acids, cysteine to phenylalanine. Only the CDR3 DNA stays, 45 bases, in frame from base 1. Germline trimming: 0 bases from V, 7 bases from J; junction bases outside gene matches: 5. Enrolling through a virtual design, the prospective study's participants ranged in age from roughly 18 to 89 years and lived across roughly 23 United States geographic areas. Cohort assignment in the prospective study relied on participant-reported clinical history from a screening survey and a study questionnaire. Exposed participants had been in contact, within 2 weeks of entering the study, with a person who had a PCR-confirmed or clinician-diagnosed case of COVID-19. In the prospective study, mobile phlebotomists collected whole blood, serum and a nasopharyngeal or oropharyngeal swab from each participant. Prospective study participants could optionally give additional blood draws and questionnaires over an approximately two-month period. Before DNA extraction, prospective study blood samples were shipped either frozen or at room temperature.

For this clone: The target of this receptor is not known. Nothing much larger sits one base from this clone, and base qualities are not available.

TCRbeta CDR3 regions were amplified from genomic DNA using the immunoSEQ Assay, a bias-controlled multiplex PCR. The original methods were these. The number of nucleated cells in each sample was estimated by amplification of reference gene primers within the assay. To quantify the absolute abundance of each unique TCRbeta CDR3 rearrangement, sequence reads were collapsed and filtered. For each sample, productive Simpson clonality was calculated as the square root of Simpson's diversity index over productive rearrangements. TCRdb obtained this table from immuneACCESS and retained in-frame rearrangements with V and J assigned. These tables miss some clones; where compared with another copy, unresolved V genes account for less than half of the shortfall, and the remainder is unexplained. That table furnishes V, J and clone size, whereas the DNA furnished D and trimming. The sample table records about 260,000 clones; 80% to 95% of these occur just once. 2.5% to 3% of the sample is in the top ten clones.

The origin of this receptor is a man aged 35-49 years who had been exposed to COVID-19. Input material: PBMCs or T cells enriched from blood (not recorded which). The receptor chain draws on TRBV5-4 and TRBJ2-1, and 9 junction bases match TRBD2. The CDR3 sequence is CASSLGAGGLNEQFF. The DNA sequence follows: TGTGCCAGCAGCTTGGGGGCGGGAGGGCTTAATGAGCAGTTCTTC.